The 20 T cell receptor beta chains below come from one sample, sequenced in a study of shared clonotypes between healthy human individuals. Data came from immunoSEQ multiplex PCR; TCRdb stores just in-frame clones and leaves some out. The table includes 500,000 to 700,000 clones, 85% to 95% detected once. CD45RO-negative cells were positively selected for CCR7, leaving out terminally differentiated effector memory CD45RA+ cells. The specimen was naive CD8+ T cells sorted from blood. These receptors originate from a woman aged 30 to 39 in good health.

The chain couples TRBV6-1 to TRBJ2-1; 7 bases map to TRBD2. V gave up 3 bases and J gave up 8 bases; unmatched junction bases: 16. The CDR3 covers 17 residues. Per the germline V gene, CDR1 is MNHNS and CDR2 is SASEGT. CDR3 in DNA: TGTGCCAGCAGTGACTGGGGGGGTTGGGCTTCGGGCTATGAGCAGTTCTTC. Translated, it gives CASSDWGGWASGYEQFF.

This chain joins TRBV29-1 and TRBJ2-7; 7 bases map to TRBD1. CDR1 and CDR2 (germline): SQVTM, ANQGSEA. The CDR3 has 12 residues. The V gene end was trimmed by 6 bases and the J gene end by 2 bases; junction bases not matched to a gene: 4. The CDR3 sequence is CSVRDRAYEQYF. The CDR3 nucleotides are TGCAGCGTCCGGGACAGAGCCTACGAGCAGTACTTC.

V is TRBV7-9 and J is TRBJ1-1, with D unclear. This CDR3 region has 15 residues. Germline CDR1 is SEHNR and CDR2 is FQNEAQ (reference sequence). The V and J ends lost 5 bases and 3 bases respectively, with 16 bases between them. CDR3 residues: CASSPIVGEDTEAFF. CDR3 bases: TGTGCCAGCAGCCCGATAGTCGGGGAGGACACTGAAGCTTTCTTT. Complete variable domain (other parts from reference TRBV7-9 and TRBJ1-1): DTGVSQNPRHKITKRGQNVTFRCDPISEHNRLYWYRQTLGQGPEFLTYFQNEAQLEKSRLLSDRFSAERPKGSFSTLEIQRTEQGDSAMYLCASSPIVGEDTEAFFGQGTRLTVV.

V gene TRBV6-5 combines with J gene TRBJ2-1; perhaps D is TRBD1 or TRBD2 (5 bases each). V shed 2 bases and J shed 3 bases, with 8 bases lying between them. The CDR3 has 14 residues. The germline gives CDR1 MNHEY, CDR2 SVGAGI. CDR3 in amino acids: CASSYGGVYNEQFF. The CDR3 coding sequence is TGTGCCAGCAGTTACGGGGGAGTCTACAATGAGCAGTTCTTC.

The rearrangement joins TRBV9 to TRBJ1-1, with D hard to call. The V end was cut by 0 bases, the J end by 1 base, with 4 bases between. The CDR3 totals 13 residues. CDR1 SGDLS and CDR2 YYNGEE come from the germline V gene. CDR3 in amino acids: CASSVGKNTEAFF. DNA for the CDR3: TGTGCCAGCAGCGTAGGTAAGAACACTGAAGCTTTCTTT.

This chain connects TRBV19 to TRBJ1-1, with D possibly being TRBD1 (6 bases). V was clipped by 3 bases and J by 5 bases, with 10 bases between them. The CDR3 sequence is 13 residues long. The germline V gene has CDR1 LNHDA and CDR2 SQIVND (reference sequence). In DNA, the CDR3 is TGTGCCAGTAGTATGGGGGGCTTGACTGAAGCTTTCTTT. Residues: CASSMGGLTEAFF.

The chain carries TRBV9 and TRBJ2-7; possible D gene TRBD2, 6 bases. This CDR3 region has 15 residues. V was clipped by 4 bases and J by 1 base, with 15 bases between them. CDR1 and CDR2 from the germline V gene are SGDLS and YYNGEE. CDR3 amino acids: CASSSRASDSYEQYF. DNA for the CDR3: TGTGCCAGCAGCTCCCGTGCTAGCGATTCCTACGAGCAGTACTTC.

This chain uses TRBV4-2 with TRBJ2-7, with D hard to call. The CDR3 has 14 amino acids. Trimming shortened V by 5 bases and J by 3 bases, and 14 bases separated the two germline ends. Per the germline V gene, CDR1 is LGHNA and CDR2 is YNFKEQ. The CDR3 DNA sequence: TGTGCCAGCAGCTTGTGGCAGACAAACTACGAGCAGTACTTC. Its translation: CASSLWQTNYEQYF.

This clone was seen once. The V gene is TRBV27, the J gene TRBJ2-7, with D uncertain. The CDR3 sequence is 14 residues long. The V gene lost 2 bases and the J gene lost 6 bases, with 14 bases spanning the gap. Per the germline V gene, CDR1 is MNHEY and CDR2 is SMNVEV (reference sequence). Written as DNA, the CDR3 is TGTGCCAGCAGTTTAAGTCCTGCGTCTTCCGAGCAGTACTTC. It encodes CASSLSPASSEQYF.

The V and J genes are TRBV5-1 and TRBJ1-4; possible D gene TRBD1, 5 bases. CDR1 SGHRS and CDR2 YFSETQ come from the germline V gene. Trimming cost V 2 bases and J 6 bases, with 11 bases left between them. The CDR3 length is 14 residues. The CDR3: CASSLGVFDEKLFF. Written as DNA, the CDR3 is TGCGCCAGCAGCTTAGGGGTATTCGATGAAAAACTGTTTTTT.

This chain uses TRBV5-5 with TRBJ1-1; 8 positions agree with TRBD1. The CDR3 loop spans 14 amino acids. Germline CDR1 is SGHKS and CDR2 is YYEKEE (reference sequence). J lost 5 bases, V lost 3 bases, and 6 bases had no gene match. In DNA, the CDR3 is TGTGCCAGCAGCTCGGACAGGGATCTAACTGAAGCTTTCTTT. Its protein is CASSSDRDLTEAFF.

This chain links TRBV2 with TRBJ1-1, with D perhaps TRBD1 (6 bases). The germline V gene encodes CDR1 SNHLY and CDR2 FYNNEI. This CDR3 comprises 14 residues. With 5 bases removed from V and 1 base from J, the gap between germline ends came to 11 bases. The CDR3 bases are TGTGCCAGCAGTTACAGGGATCAGAACACTGAAGCTTTCTTT. The encoded protein is CASSYRDQNTEAFF.

This sequence joins TRBV18 and TRBJ2-7; 9 bases fit TRBD1. Germline V lookup: CDR1 KGHSH, CDR2 LQKENI. V shed 5 bases and J 3 bases; nucleotides not matched to a gene: 5. The CDR3 extends over 14 amino acids. CDR3 amino acids: CASSGGQGVYEQYF. DNA for the CDR3: TGTGCCAGCTCAGGGGGACAGGGTGTCTACGAGCAGTACTTC.

To note about this clone: At the DNA level, this CDR3 is encoded by other sequences in the same sample as well. This chain links TRBV9 with TRBJ2-7, with 11 bases identical to TRBD2. With V trimmed by 2 bases and J by 4 bases, 5 bases remained unmatched. CDR3 length: 15 amino acids. The germline CDR1 and CDR2 sequences are SGDLS and YYNGEE. This chain's CDR3 is CASSVGVAGGYEQYF. The CDR3 nucleotides read TGTGCCAGCAGCGTCGGTGTAGCGGGAGGGTACGAGCAGTACTTC.

The V call is TRBV6-1, the J call TRBJ1-3, with TRBD1 matching over 9 bases. The CDR3 contains 14 residues. J was trimmed by 5 bases and V by 7 bases; bases with no gene match: 6. The germline V gene encodes CDR1 MNHNS and CDR2 SASEGT. DNA of the CDR3: TGTGCCAGCAACCCGGGACAGGGAAGAAACACCATATATTTT. Amino acids: CASNPGQGRNTIYF.

This chain uses TRBV27 with TRBJ2-7, with TRBD2 matching over 7 bases. CDR3 length equals 16 residues. Per the germline V gene, CDR1 is MNHEY and CDR2 is SMNVEV (reference sequence). With 5 bases clipped from V and 3 bases from J, the junction kept 13 bases outside the gene matches. CDR3 DNA: TGTGCCAGCAGTCCTACCGGAAGCGGGATCATCTACGAGCAGTACTTC. This gives the protein CASSPTGSGIIYEQYF.

The V call is TRBV7-9, the J call TRBJ2-3; no definite D call. The CDR3 is made up of 13 amino acids. Germline CDR1 reads SEHNR; CDR2 reads FQNEAQ (reference sequence). Trimming took 0 bases from V and 2 from J, leaving 3 bases between them. The CDR3 reads CASSLAITDTQYF. The CDR3 DNA is TGTGCCAGCAGCTTAGCAATCACAGATACGCAGTATTTT.

The sample holds one count of this clone. This sequence joins TRBV14 and TRBJ2-7, with 7 positions matching TRBD2. The V gene's germline CDR1 is SGHDN and CDR2 FVKESK. The V gene end was trimmed by 3 bases and the J gene end by 6 bases; junction bases not matched to a gene: 17. CDR3 length: 17 amino acids. The CDR3 region is CASSHSRFKGGSTEQYF. CDR3 nucleotide sequence: TGTGCCAGCAGCCACAGCCGGTTCAAAGGCGGGAGCACCGAGCAGTACTTC.

The chain carries TRBV27 and TRBJ2-2; D uncertain. The germline V gene encodes CDR1 MNHEY and CDR2 SMNVEV (reference sequence). The CDR3 totals 13 residues. V lost 3 bases and J lost 1, with 3 bases in between. CDR3 residues: CASSFGNTGELFF. CDR3 DNA sequence: TGTGCCAGCAGTTTCGGGAACACCGGGGAGCTGTTTTTT.

The rearrangement uses TRBV19 and TRBJ2-1; a possible D gene is TRBD1 (5 bases). The CDR3 loop spans 11 amino acids. The V end lost 5 bases, the J end lost 6 bases, and 5 bases lay between the germline ends. From germline, CDR1 is LNHDA and CDR2 SQIVND (reference sequence). The CDR3 DNA sequence: TGTGCCAGTAGTGGGGCCAATGAGCAGTTCTTC. Encoded protein: CASSGANEQFF.